A selection of T cell receptor beta chains follows, all from one sample in a study of blood T cells in healthy people across ages. One entry per CDR3 protein, called by TCRdb with MiXCR from the 5' RACE reads. The sample carries hundreds of thousands of distinct CDR3 sequences, roughly half recorded once. The sample was blood. The receptors come from a woman older than 75 in good health. The CDR3 runs from the conserved cysteine through the conserved F or W. A D gene is named only where the DNA matches it firmly. Some rows have no size entry. The others give once, few or many, or a class for an expanded clone.

size: NA; J: TRBJ2-5; V: TRBV20-1; D: NA; CDR3: CSARDQRRETQYF; DNA: TGCAGTGCTAGAGATCAAAGAAGAGAGACCCAGTACTTC
size: few; J: TRBJ2-1; V: TRBV2; D: NA; CDR3: CASSGYYEQFF; DNA: TGTGCCAGCAGTGGTTACTATGAGCAGTTCTTC
size: NA; J: TRBJ2-7; V: TRBV12-3/TRBV12-4; D: NA; CDR3: CASSLDYFTYEQYF; DNA: TGTGCCAGCAGTTTGGACTATTTTACCTACGAGCAGTACTTC
size: NA; J: TRBJ2-1; V: TRBV5-1; D: NA; CDR3: CASSLAEGINEQFF; DNA: TGCGCCAGCAGCTTGGCCGAAGGTATAAATGAGCAGTTCTTC
size: NA; J: TRBJ1-2; V: TRBV2; D: NA; CDR3: CASSERARGGGYTF; DNA: TGTGCCAGCAGTGAAAGGGCCAGGGGAGGTGGCTACACCTTC
size: NA; J: TRBJ1-4; V: TRBV12-3/TRBV12-4; D: TRBD1; CDR3: CASSDAGGWGEKLFF; DNA: TGTGCCAGCAGTGACGCAGGGGGCTGGGGTGAAAAACTGTTTTTT
size: NA; J: TRBJ2-3; V: TRBV12-3/TRBV12-4; D: NA; CDR3: CASSFYTDMQYF; DNA: TGTGCCAGCAGTTTTTACACAGATATGCAGTATTTT
size: many; J: TRBJ2-5; V: TRBV7-2; D: NA; CDR3: CASSLGRGQETQYF; DNA: TGTGCCAGCAGCTTAGGCAGGGGCCAAGAGACCCAGTACTTC
size: NA; J: TRBJ1-2; V: TRBV20-1; D: NA; CDR3: CSARDSRSNYGYTF; DNA: TGCAGTGCTAGAGATTCACGGAGCAACTATGGCTACACCTTC
size: few; J: TRBJ1-1; V: TRBV21-1; D: NA; CDR3: CASSKFLSGYTEAFF; DNA: TGTGCCAGCAGCAAATTCCTCTCGGGGTACACTGAAGCTTTCTTT
size: NA; J: TRBJ2-7; V: TRBV11-2; D: NA; CDR3: CASSLNSPGSSYEQYF; DNA: TGTGCCAGCAGCTTAAACTCCCCAGGGAGCTCCTACGAGCAGTACTTC
size: many; J: TRBJ1-2; V: TRBV28; D: NA; CDR3: CASSLNLGGYTF; DNA: TGTGCCAGCAGTTTAAACCTCGGAGGCTACACCTTC
size: NA; J: TRBJ2-1; V: TRBV5-1; D: NA; CDR3: CASSPTQPNEQFF; DNA: TGCGCCAGCAGCCCTACTCAGCCCAATGAGCAGTTCTTC
size: NA; J: TRBJ2-3; V: TRBV20-1; D: NA; CDR3: CSATFGGTDTQYF; DNA: TGCAGTGCTACTTTTGGGGGCACAGATACGCAGTATTTT
size: few; J: TRBJ2-7; V: TRBV3-1; D: TRBD1; CDR3: CASSIYRGSYEQYF; DNA: TGTGCCAGCAGTATTTACAGGGGATCCTACGAGCAGTACTTC
size: NA; J: TRBJ2-3; V: TRBV6-1; D: NA; CDR3: CASSEGPPHTDTQYF; DNA: TGTGCCAGCAGTGAAGGCCCTCCCCACACAGATACGCAGTATTTT
size: few; J: TRBJ1-5; V: TRBV12-3/TRBV12-4; D: NA; CDR3: CASSPAPQGTQPQHF; DNA: TGTGCCAGCAGCCCGGCCCCCCAGGGGACTCAGCCCCAGCATTTT
size: NA; J: TRBJ2-5; V: TRBV10-3; D: NA; CDR3: CAISERGQSGSQYF; DNA: TGTGCCATCAGTGAGAGGGGACAGAGCGGGTCCCAGTACTTC
size: many; J: TRBJ2-1; V: TRBV7-2; D: TRBD1; CDR3: CASSLTGGVYNEQFF; DNA: TGTGCCAGCAGCTTGACAGGGGGAGTCTACAATGAGCAGTTCTTC
size: many; J: TRBJ2-3; V: TRBV3-1; D: NA; CDR3: CASSQETVLMPQYF; DNA: TGTGCCAGCAGCCAAGAGACGGTCCTGATGCCGCAGTATTTT